This note documents a single T cell receptor beta chain sequence. What it binds is not known. These data belong to a study of T cell repertoires in aging, cancer and after chemotherapy. Study-wide findings and caveats: Compared with age-matched healthy donors, untreated hematological or solid cancer patients showed higher blood TCR clonality. Healthy donors lost TCR diversity with age mainly through richness, cancer patients through richness and evenness.

Peripheral blood genomic DNA, not sorted cells or RNA, was the template. Multiplex touch-down PCR with TRB-A/B primers amplified rearranged V-D-J TRB sequences. TCRdb re-analysed the multiplex PCR reads in MiXCR, keeping a single row per CDR3 protein. This table has 1,400 or so distinct CDR3 sequences, approximately 22% appearing once. The germline gives CDR1 MNHEY, CDR2 SMNVEV (reference sequence). The CDR3 runs 15 residues. With 8 bases removed from V and 5 bases from J, the gap between germline ends came to 21 bases. The V call is TRBV27, the J call TRBJ2-5, with D unresolved. This clonotype was sampled from a human donor in good health. The material sequenced was blood. The CDR3 is CASGSVIGMGETQYF. The DNA for the CDR3 is TGTGCCAGCGGCTCAGTAATTGGTATGGGGGAGACCCAGTACTTC.